The next 25 T cell receptor beta chains were all read from a single sample in a study of CD8 T cells in ankylosing spondylitis. Study-level points and caveats: Ankylosing spondylitis blood appeared to be characterized by a TCR beta motif of about eight highly homologous variants.

These TCRs' antigens remain unknown. TCRdb reprocessed the 5' RACE reads via MiXCR and lists one record per CDR3 protein. The sample gives under 950,000 distinct CDR3 sequences, over 15% of which show up once; around 20% is in the top ten. The source material was blood, either unsorted or a sorted T cell fraction (not recorded which). The receptor set was obtained from a male donor with ankylosing spondylitis.

In DNA form, the CDR3 reads TGTGCCAGCAGCTCCTCTCCGGGACAGCAAGAGACCCAGTACTTC. Translated, it gives CASSSSPGQQETQYF. V is TRBV7-3 and J is TRBJ2-5, with TRBD1 matching 7 bases. The CDR3 runs 15 residues. Germline-derived CDR1 and CDR2 are SGHTA and FQGTGA. V was clipped by 4 bases and J by 2 bases; unmatched bases: 7.

This sequence joins TRBV12-3 or TRBV12-4 and TRBJ2-2, with D maybe TRBD2 (6 bases). The CDR3 covers 16 residues. Trimming removed 0 bases at V and 7 bases at J, with 15 bases between. The CDR3 here is CASSLAPGTPHGELFF. The CDR3 DNA reads as TGTGCCAGCAGTTTAGCCCCCGGGACTCCCCACGGGGAGCTGTTTTTT.

This clonotype was detected only a few times. CDR3: CSARDYPGDYQETQYF. CDR3 sequence (DNA): TGCAGTGCTAGAGATTATCCGGGGGATTACCAAGAGACCCAGTACTTC. The rearrangement links TRBV20-1 to TRBJ2-5; D possibly corresponds to TRBD2 (6 bases). Trimming left V 0 bases short and J 0 bases short, with 14 bases between. There are 16 residues in the CDR3. Germline V gene lookup returns CDR1 DFQATT and CDR2 SNEGSKA (reference sequence).

This clonotype showed up just a few times. The J gene is TRBJ2-2, the V gene TRBV7-3, with TRBD1 as a possible D gene (6 bases). Germline assignment: CDR1 SGHTA and CDR2 FQGTGA. The CDR3 length is 14 residues. Trimming stripped 5 bases from V and 3 bases from J, with 10 bases between. CDR3 coding DNA: TGTGCCAGCAGCGCAGGGGATTACACCGGGGAGCTGTTTTTT. Amino acids: CASSAGDYTGELFF.

Here the CDR3 DNA reads TGTGCCATCAGTGAGTCGGCACAGGGACCTTACGAGCAGTACTTC. Encoded protein: CAISESAQGPYEQYF. The gene calls are TRBV10-3 and TRBJ2-7; tentative D call: TRBD1 (6 bases). V was clipped by 0 bases and J by 4 bases, with 13 bases between them. The germline CDR1 and CDR2 sequences are ENHRY and SYGVKD. This CDR3 contains 15 residues.

This clonotype has a handful of counts. The chain is built from TRBV2 and TRBJ2-4, with unresolved D. V gave up 6 bases and J gave up 0 bases, with 6 bases separating them. CDR1 is SNHLY and CDR2 is FYNNEI in the germline V gene. The CDR3 is made up of 13 amino acids. The CDR3 DNA is TGTGCCAGCAGGGTATCAGCCAAAAACATTCAGTACTTC. This encodes CASRVSAKNIQYF. The full variable domain, its missing parts supplied by reference TRBV2 and TRBJ2-4, is EPEVTQTPSHQVTQMGQEVILRCVPISNHLYFYWYRQILGQKVEFLVSFYNNEISEKSEIFDDQFSVERPDGSNFTLKIRSTKLEDSAMYFCASRVSAKNIQYFGAGTRLSVL.

The chain couples TRBV6-1 to TRBJ2-3; D is unclear. The germline V gene has CDR1 MNHNS and CDR2 SASEGT. Trimming stripped 6 bases from V and 0 bases from J, with 10 bases between. CDR3 length equals 14 residues. CDR3 coding DNA: TGTGCCAGCAGCCCCACCTTCAGCACAGATACGCAGTATTTT. Protein product: CASSPTFSTDTQYF.

CDR3 nucleotides: TGCAGTGCTAGACAGGGACCGTACCAAGAGACCCAGTACTTC. Translation gives CSARQGPYQETQYF. The V call is TRBV20-1, the J call TRBJ2-5; either TRBD1 or TRBD2 may supply D (5 bases each). Germline-derived CDR1 and CDR2 are DFQATT and SNEGSKA (reference sequence). CDR3 length: 14 amino acids. Trimming cost V 2 bases and J 0 bases, with 10 bases left between them.

Many counts were recorded for this clonotype. The CDR3 loop is CASSLTSGANVLTF. CDR3 sequence (DNA): TGTGCCAGCAGTTTGACTTCTGGGGCCAACGTCCTGACTTTC. The gene calls are TRBV12-3 or TRBV12-4 and TRBJ2-6; D ambiguous. The CDR3 has 14 amino acids. Trimming shortened V by 3 bases and J by 1 base, and 4 bases separated the two germline ends.

This sequence joins TRBV5-4 and TRBJ2-1; TRBD2 might be the D (5 bases). Trimming took 4 bases from V and 8 from J, leaving 13 bases between them. The length of the CDR3 is 13 residues. Per the germline V gene, CDR1 is SGHNT and CDR2 is YYREEE (reference sequence). The CDR3: CASSPGSRDEQFF. CDR3 coding DNA: TGTGCCAGCAGCCCGGGGTCGCGAGATGAGCAGTTCTTC.

This clonotype was counted ten times or more. The chain is built from TRBV7-2 and TRBJ2-5; 7 positions agree with TRBD1. CDR1 and CDR2 (germline): SGHTA, FQGNSA. Trimming at V came to 5 bases and at J to 5 bases, leaving 11 bases not matched to a gene. This CDR3 spans 15 amino acids. The CDR3 region is CASSPRDRTTETQYF. CDR3 in DNA: TGTGCCAGCAGCCCCCGGGACAGAACTACGGAGACCCAGTACTTC.

The chain carries TRBV12-3 or TRBV12-4 and TRBJ2-3, with TRBD1 matching 7 bases. The CDR3 runs 17 residues. With 4 bases clipped from V and 0 bases from J, the junction kept 10 bases outside the gene matches. The CDR3 protein is CASSSRWDRKSTDTQYF. The CDR3 DNA reads TGTGCCAGCAGTTCGCGATGGGACAGAAAAAGCACAGATACGCAGTATTTT.

The sample holds a few counts of this clonotype. Written as DNA, the CDR3 is TGTGCCAGCAGCAAAACGGGTGGGGGCTACACCTTC. Translated, it gives CASSKTGGGYTF. The chain couples TRBV21-1 to TRBJ1-2. TRBV21-1 constitutes a pseudogene. The CDR3 is 12 amino acids.

Only a few counts were recorded for this clonotype. CDR3 loop: CASLGEATNEKLFF. CDR3 sequence (DNA): TGTGCCAGTCTGGGGGAGGCAACTAATGAAAAACTGTTTTTT. V usage is TRBV12-3 or TRBV12-4 and J usage is TRBJ1-4, with D possibly matching TRBD1 (5 bases). The V end lost 9 bases, the J end lost 0 bases, and 11 bases lay between the germline ends. CDR3 size: 14 residues.

This clonotype was seen only a few times. The V gene is TRBV3-1, the J gene TRBJ1-6; 8 positions agree with TRBD1. Germline trimming cut 4 bases from V and 10 bases from J; bases unmatched to any gene: 6. The CDR3 is made up of 14 amino acids. From germline, CDR1 is LGHDT and CDR2 YNNKEL (reference sequence). The DNA for the CDR3 is TGTGCCAGCAGCCTTGGACAGGGAGTATCACCCCTCCACTTT. Amino acids: CASSLGQGVSPLHF.

V and J are TRBV9 and TRBJ2-1; D may be TRBD1 or TRBD2 (6 bases each). This CDR3 is 15 amino acids long. CDR1 is SGDLS, CDR2 YYNGEE, per germline. V shed 0 bases and J shed 7 bases, with 14 bases lying between them. CDR3 sequence (DNA): TGTGCCAGCAGCGTAGGGGGGGCGTGGGGGAATGAGCAGTTCTTC. Amino acid sequence: CASSVGGAWGNEQFF.

This rearrangement joins TRBV27 to TRBJ1-1; D remains unclear. The CDR3 runs to 13 residues. Germline CDR1 and CDR2: MNHEY and SMNVEV (reference sequence). Trimming stripped 6 bases from V and 5 bases from J, with 13 bases between. The CDR3 bases are TGTGCCAGCAGCCCCCTAGGGCGTACTGAAGCTTTCTTT. Its protein product is CASSPLGRTEAFF.

This chain joins TRBV5-1 and TRBJ2-1; D may match TRBD1 or TRBD2 (6 bases each). This CDR3 spans 15 amino acids. V was clipped by 3 bases and J by 2 bases, with 12 bases between them. Germline CDR1 is SGHRS and CDR2 is YFSETQ. The CDR3 loop is CASSWGDTAYNEQFF. CDR3 in DNA: TGCGCCAGCAGCTGGGGGGACACAGCCTACAATGAGCAGTTCTTC.

This clonotype was detected a few times. The chain employs TRBV14 and TRBJ2-2; D is undetermined. Germline CDR1 and CDR2: SGHDN and FVKESK. The CDR3 has 17 residues. The V gene lost 1 base and the J gene lost 2 bases, with 14 bases spanning the gap. The CDR3 loop reads CASSQAVADFNTGELFF. The CDR3 coding sequence is TGTGCCAGCAGCCAAGCGGTGGCAGACTTTAACACCGGGGAGCTGTTTTTT.

CDR3 nucleotide sequence: TGTGCCAGCAGCTCCCGGCAAGCAGATACGCAGTATTTT. Amino acid sequence: CASSSRQADTQYF. The chain is built from TRBV7-9 and TRBJ2-3; D remains unclear. Trimming left V 4 bases short and J 4 bases short, with 9 bases between. The CDR3 totals 13 residues. Germline V gene lookup returns CDR1 SEHNR and CDR2 FQNEAQ (reference sequence).

In its sample, this clonotype was seen a few times. The J gene is TRBJ2-7, the V gene TRBV5-5; TRBD2 matches 7 bases. Losses at the gene ends were 5 bases for V and 7 bases for J; bases not matched to a gene: 9. CDR1 is SGHKS and CDR2 is YYEKEE in the germline V gene (reference sequence). This CDR3 is 13 amino acids long. CDR3 sequence reads: CASRGGPSGEQYF. CDR3 nucleotide sequence: TGTGCCAGCAGGGGAGGGCCCTCGGGGGAGCAGTACTTC. The full variable domain, its missing parts supplied by reference TRBV5-5 and TRBJ2-7, is DAGVTQSPTHLIKTRGQQVTLRCSPISGHKSVSWYQQVLGQGPQFIFQYYEKEERGRGNFPDRFSARQFPNYSSELNVNALLLGDSALYLCASRGGPSGEQYFGPGTRLTVT.

V is TRBV21-1 and J is TRBJ2-3; TRBD1, the table's D call, lacks a check against the DNA. TRBV21-1 is flagged as a pseudogene. The CDR3 spans 15 residues. The CDR3 loop is CASSQGRLRADTQYF. The CDR3 nucleotides are TGTGCCAGCAGCCAGGGCAGGCTAAGAGCAGATACGCAGTATTTT.

This chain uses TRBV12-3 or TRBV12-4 with TRBJ1-5, with D possibly matching TRBD1 (6 bases). The CDR3 totals 15 residues. V was shortened by 6 bases and J by 3 bases, with 15 bases between the two germline ends. CDR3 nucleotide sequence: TGTGCCAGCAGCTCAGGGGCCGGATACAATCAGCCCCAGCATTTT. This codes for CASSSGAGYNQPQHF.

The table lists this clonotype with a few counts. This chain connects TRBV5-1 to TRBJ2-5; 9 bases are shared with TRBD2. The CDR3 has 17 amino acids. With 0 bases clipped from V and 5 bases from J, the junction kept 11 bases outside the gene matches. Germline values: CDR1 SGHRS, CDR2 YFSETQ. CDR3 sequence: CASSLGGRAGGLETQYF. CDR3 nucleotide sequence: TGCGCCAGCAGCTTGGGTGGTAGAGCGGGAGGTTTGGAGACCCAGTACTTC.

This clonotype was observed a handful of times. This chain links TRBV20-1 with TRBJ1-1; weak D call: TRBD1 (6 bases). The CDR3 is 13 residues long. V shed 6 bases and J shed 2 bases, with 13 bases lying between them. Germline values: CDR1 DFQATT, CDR2 SNEGSKA (reference sequence). The DNA of the CDR3 is TGCAGTGCCACGCGGACAGTAAACACTGAAGCTTTCTTT. Translating it yields CSATRTVNTEAFF.